The next 27 T cell receptor beta chains were all read from a single sample in a study of control samples from healthy donors and cancer patients (TCRdb year 2020). Receptors were amplified or captured by the immunoSEQ multiplex PCR assay. This immuneACCESS table, as held by TCRdb, lists in-frame sequences with V and J called but not all clones. Of the missing ones, under half trace to an unresolved V gene in checked studies; the others have no known cause. The sample has about 63,000 clones on record, around 87% of them singletons. Over 9.5% of the sample rests with the top ten. What was sequenced was PBMCs. All receptors derive from a woman between 55 and 75 years old with lung cancer.

The V call is TRBV5-1, the J call TRBJ1-4; 9 bases map to TRBD1. The J segment lost 5 bases and the V segment lost 3 bases, leaving 5 bases of the junction unmatched. The CDR3 is made up of 15 amino acids. Germline CDR1 SGHRS, CDR2 YFSETQ. This CDR3 reads CASSSQGTGNEKLFF. The DNA of the CDR3 is TGCGCCAGCAGCTCGCAGGGGACAGGGAATGAAAAACTGTTTTTT.

The chain joins TRBV5-1 to TRBJ2-3; no firm D call. In germline, CDR1 is SGHRS, CDR2 YFSETQ. The CDR3 length is 13 residues. V lost 1 base and J 7 bases, leaving 10 bases between the germline ends. The CDR3 coding sequence is TGCGCCAGCAGCTTGTGGGGTAGATATACGCAGTATTTT. It translates to CASSLWGRYTQYF.

This CDR3 is CASSYGRTYEQYF. For the CDR3, the DNA is TGTGCCAGCAGTTACGGGCGAACCTACGAGCAGTACTTC. V is TRBV6-2 or TRBV6-3 and J is TRBJ2-7; D call uncertain. CDR3 size: 13 residues. CDR1 and CDR2 (germline): MNHEY, SVGEGT. Trimming pared 2 bases from V and 2 bases from J, leaving 7 bases between.

This chain connects TRBV12-5 to TRBJ1-4; D not certain. The V end was cut by 2 bases, the J end by 8 bases, with 9 bases between. The CDR3 spans 13 residues. Germline assignment: CDR1 LGHNT and CDR2 FRNRAP. The CDR3 here is CASGLLSTEKLFF. The CDR3, as DNA: TGTGCTAGTGGTTTGTTAAGTACGGAAAAACTGTTTTTT.

The rearrangement uses TRBV5-1 and TRBJ2-5; 8 positions agree with TRBD2. V trimming: 8 bases; J trimming: 1 base; junction bases outside the gene matches: 10. The CDR3 loop spans 15 amino acids. CDR1 SGHRS and CDR2 YFSETQ come from the germline V gene. The CDR3 is CASKPGLGPQETQYF. Written as DNA, the CDR3 is TGCGCCAGTAAACCGGGACTAGGACCCCAAGAGACCCAGTACTTC.

The rearrangement uses TRBV24-1 and TRBJ2-2, with 8 bases that match TRBD1. J was trimmed by 3 bases and V by 7 bases; bases with no gene match: 6. The CDR3 runs 15 residues. CDR1 KGHDR and CDR2 SFDVKD come from the germline V gene. The CDR3 region is CATSQGAIDTGELFF. The DNA for the CDR3 is TGTGCCACCAGCCAGGGGGCTATCGACACCGGGGAGCTGTTTTTT.

The chain recombines TRBV11-2 with TRBJ2-7, with D perhaps TRBD1 (5 bases). The CDR3 extends over 14 amino acids. Germline V gene sequence: CDR1 SGHAT, CDR2 FQNNGV. V lost 0 bases and J 2 bases, leaving 8 bases between the germline ends. The chain's CDR3 is CASSLETGPYEQYF. CDR3 nucleotide sequence: TGTGCCAGCAGCTTAGAAACAGGACCCTACGAGCAGTACTTC. Full variable domain (remainder filled in from reference TRBV11-2 and TRBJ2-7): EAGVAQSPRYKIIEKRQSVAFWCNPISGHATLYWYQQILGQGPKLLIQFQNNGVVDDSQLPKDRFSAERLKGVDSTLKIQPAKLEDSAVYLCASSLETGPYEQYFGPGTRLTVT.

The CDR3 protein is CASSPDGGGTGNTIYF. CDR3 DNA sequence: TGTGCCAGCAGCCCGGACGGCGGGGGGACTGGAAACACCATATATTTT. The J gene is TRBJ1-3, the V gene TRBV28; a possible D gene is TRBD1 (5 bases). V gave up 6 bases and J gave up 2 bases, with 17 bases separating them. The CDR3 is 16 amino acids. Germline-derived CDR1 and CDR2 are MDHEN and SYDVKM.

The chain recombines TRBV9 with TRBJ1-3; 7 nucleotides line up with TRBD1. CDR3 length: 14 amino acids. With 0 bases clipped from V and 8 bases from J, the junction kept 5 bases outside the gene matches. Per germline, CDR1 SGDLS and CDR2 YYNGEE. CDR3: CASSVGGGSDTIYF. CDR3 DNA sequence: TGTGCCAGCAGCGTAGGAGGGGGCAGTGACACCATATATTTT.

The V call is TRBV19, the J call TRBJ2-2; the D gene could be TRBD1 or TRBD2 (5 bases each). The V gene's germline CDR1 is LNHDA and CDR2 SQIVND (reference sequence). Trimming removed 5 bases at V and 7 bases at J, with 11 bases between. This CDR3 is built from 13 residues. CDR3 bases: TGTGCCAGTAGTTCGACTGGGGGCGGGGAGCTGTTTTTT. It specifies CASSSTGGGELFF.

The chain employs TRBV18 and TRBJ1-1; the D is unclear. V shed 3 bases and J shed 1 base, with 12 bases lying between them. CDR1 and CDR2 (germline): KGHSH, LQKENI. CDR3 length: 15 amino acids. CDR3 DNA sequence: TGTGCCAGCTCACCCGGGCAGGCTGGGAACACTGAAGCTTTCTTT. Residues: CASSPGQAGNTEAFF.

In this sample, this clone turned up once. The gene calls are TRBV10-3 and TRBJ1-5; D perhaps matches TRBD1 (6 bases). Germline V gene data show CDR1 as ENHRY and CDR2 as SYGVKD. Trimming shortened V by 6 bases and J by 7 bases, and 19 bases separated the two germline ends. This CDR3 is 15 amino acids long. DNA for the CDR3: TGTGCCATCAGCTTCGGTGGGGGCCCCAGCCAGCCCCAGCATTTT. Its translation is CAISFGGGPSQPQHF.

The sample holds one count of this clone. V usage is TRBV21-1 and J usage is TRBJ1-4; the table's D call, TRBD1, was not checked against the DNA. TRBV21-1 is shown as a pseudogene. CDR3 length: 17 residues. This chain's CDR3 is CASSATGYQTTNEKLFF. The CDR3 DNA is TGTGCCAGCAGCGCGACAGGGTACCAGACAACTAATGAAAAACTGTTTTTT.

The gene calls are TRBV19 and TRBJ1-1; maybe TRBD1 (5 bases). There are 13 residues in the CDR3. Germline V gene lookup returns CDR1 LNHDA and CDR2 SQIVND (reference sequence). Trimming removed 6 bases from V and 5 bases from J, with 13 bases in between. The CDR3 reads CASRYEGRTEAFF. DNA of the CDR3: TGTGCCAGTAGGTACGAGGGGAGGACTGAAGCTTTCTTT.

The chain carries TRBV6-5 and TRBJ1-2; D call uncertain. V gave up 0 bases and J gave up 0 bases, with 5 bases separating them. The CDR3 loop spans 14 amino acids. The germline V gene encodes CDR1 MNHEY and CDR2 SVGAGI. CDR3 DNA sequence: TGTGCCAGCAGTTACTCGAGGGCTAACTATGGCTACACCTTC. Amino acid sequence: CASSYSRANYGYTF.

CDR3 bases: TGTGCCAGCAGGCCACAGGGGTCCACTGAAGCTTTCTTT. It yields the protein CASRPQGSTEAFF. The chain is built from TRBV27 and TRBJ1-1; the match to TRBD1 covers 7 bases. J was trimmed by 4 bases and V by 6 bases; bases with no gene match: 5. The CDR3 contains 13 residues. CDR1 MNHEY and CDR2 SMNVEV come from the germline V gene (reference sequence).

The rearrangement links TRBV11-3 to TRBJ2-3; a weak D match, TRBD2 (6 bases). Per the germline V gene, CDR1 is SGHNT and CDR2 is YENEEA. V lost 5 bases and J 2 bases, leaving 8 bases between the germline ends. CDR3 length equals 13 residues. The CDR3 reads CASSPDYTDTQYF. CDR3 nucleotides: TGTGCCAGCAGCCCGGACTACACAGATACGCAGTATTTT.

This clone turned up a few times. The V and J genes are TRBV6-5 and TRBJ1-5; D is perhaps TRBD1 (5 bases). Per the germline V gene, CDR1 is MNHEY and CDR2 is SVGAGI. Trimming cost V 6 bases and J 2 bases, with 14 bases left between them. The CDR3 runs 15 residues. CDR3 amino acids: CASSLLGGGNQPQHF. The CDR3, as DNA: TGTGCCAGCAGCCTACTTGGGGGAGGCAATCAGCCCCAGCATTTT.

The chain links TRBV7-8 to TRBJ2-3; TRBD2 agrees at 7 bases. CDR3 length: 17 residues. The J segment lost 0 bases and the V segment lost 0 bases, leaving 6 bases of the junction unmatched. Germline V gives CDR1 SGHVS, CDR2 FQNEAQ. The DNA for the CDR3 is TGTGCCAGCAGCTTAGCGATAGGTAGCGGGAGCACAGATACGCAGTATTTT. This encodes CASSLAIGSGSTDTQYF.

The chain recombines TRBV15 with TRBJ1-5, with D hard to call. Looked up from germline, CDR1 is LNHNV and CDR2 is YYDKDF (reference sequence). Trimming removed 3 bases at V and 3 bases at J, with 12 bases between. CDR3 length equals 15 residues. CDR3 sequence reads: CATSSATVVNQPQHF. CDR3 in DNA: TGTGCCACCAGCAGTGCCACAGTCGTCAATCAGCCCCAGCATTTT.

This clone was seen only a few times. V is TRBV6-1 and J is TRBJ1-3; no clear D gene. CDR1 is MNHNS, CDR2 SASEGT, per germline. Trimming shortened V by 3 bases and J by 4 bases, and 7 bases separated the two germline ends. CDR3 length: 13 residues. The CDR3 region is CASSEESGNTIYF. CDR3 coding DNA: TGTGCCAGCAGTGAGGAGTCCGGAAACACCATATATTTT.

The table lists this clone with a count of one. The chain couples TRBV27 to TRBJ2-2; D gene uncertain. The CDR3 length is 13 residues. The germline V gene encodes CDR1 MNHEY and CDR2 SMNVEV (reference sequence). Trimming removed 6 bases from V and 0 bases from J, with 5 bases in between. CDR3 nucleotide sequence: TGTGCCAGCAGACGGACGAACACCGGGGAGCTGTTTTTT. It translates to CASRRTNTGELFF.

The V and J genes are TRBV5-1 and TRBJ1-1; no clear D gene. This CDR3 has 13 residues. Germline V gives CDR1 SGHRS, CDR2 YFSETQ. V was shortened by 3 bases and J by 1 base, with 7 bases between the two germline ends. The DNA for the CDR3 is TGCGCCAGCAGCTCGGACGGGAACACTGAAGCTTTCTTT. Encoded protein: CASSSDGNTEAFF.

The chain uses TRBV14 and TRBJ2-7; 9 positions match TRBD2. The J call could be wrong; TRBJ2-1 is a better fit for the DNA end. This CDR3 has 15 amino acids. CDR1 is SGHDN, CDR2 FVKESK, per germline. CDR3 DNA: TGTGCCAGCAGCCAACAAGCGGGGGGTTACAATGAGCAGTTCTTC. Translated: CASSQQAGGYNEQFF.

The chain employs TRBV12-3 or TRBV12-4 and TRBJ2-7; 8 nucleotides line up with TRBD2. J lost 4 bases, V lost 7 bases, and 6 bases had no gene match. The CDR3 is made up of 13 amino acids. DNA of the CDR3: TGTGCCAGCACGGTAGCGGGGCCGTACGAGCAGTACTTC. Translating it yields CASTVAGPYEQYF.

The chain carries TRBV5-1 and TRBJ2-7; TRBD1 agrees at 9 bases. Germline V gene data show CDR1 as SGHRS and CDR2 as YFSETQ. This CDR3 region has 14 residues. With V trimmed by 0 bases and J by 5 bases, 3 bases remained unmatched. The CDR3 protein is CASSLEQGADEQYF. Here the CDR3 DNA reads TGCGCCAGCAGCTTGGAACAGGGGGCAGACGAGCAGTACTTC.

V is TRBV4-1 and J is TRBJ1-2; D uncertain. V was cut by 4 bases and J by 2 bases, with 14 bases left in between. The CDR3 runs 15 residues. Germline CDR1 is MGHRA and CDR2 is YSYEKL. The CDR3 loop is CASSPSQTVNYGYTF. DNA of the CDR3: TGCGCCAGCAGCCCCTCCCAGACGGTAAACTATGGCTACACCTTC.